The 17 T cell receptor beta chains listed next were all sequenced from one sample in a study of T cell changes during pregnancy in multiple sclerosis. TCRdb keeps only in-frame clones here, not all; method: immunoSEQ multiplex PCR. This table has approximately 61,000 clones, approximately 89% appearing once. The starting material was peripheral blood, obtained after pregnancy. The receptor set was obtained from a female donor in good health, enrolled as a control in a pregnancy study.

J is TRBJ1-6 and V is TRBV15; D is uncertain. From germline, CDR1 is LNHNV and CDR2 YYDKDF (reference sequence). Trimming removed 3 bases at V and 7 bases at J, with 10 bases between. This CDR3 is built from 14 residues. The CDR3 DNA is TGTGCCACCAGCAGCGAACGGTGGAATTCACCCCTCCACTTT. Translating it yields CATSSERWNSPLHF.

V is TRBV28 and J is TRBJ1-5, with 11 positions matching TRBD1. The CDR3 is 15 residues long. Losses at the gene ends were 3 bases for V and 5 bases for J; bases not matched to a gene: 3. Germline V gene lookup returns CDR1 MDHEN and CDR2 SYDVKM. The CDR3 spells CASSFPGQGDQPQHF. CDR3 sequence (DNA): TGTGCCAGCAGTTTTCCGGGACAGGGGGATCAGCCCCAGCATTTT. The full variable domain, with the rest looked up from reference TRBV28 and TRBJ1-5, is DVKVTQSSRYLVKRTGEKVFLECVQDMDHENMFWYRQDPGLGLRLIYFSYDVKMKEKGDIPEGYSVSREKKERFSLILESASTNQTSMYLCASSFPGQGDQPQHFGDGTRLSIL.

V and J are TRBV19 and TRBJ2-6; D perhaps matches TRBD2 (5 bases). V lost 7 bases and J 0 bases, leaving 19 bases between the germline ends. The CDR3 spans 18 residues. Germline V gene sequence: CDR1 LNHDA, CDR2 SQIVND (reference sequence). Here the CDR3 DNA reads TGTGCCAGTAAAGGGAGCGTGACGGGCCTCTCTGGGGCCAACGTCCTGACTTTC. Translated: CASKGSVTGLSGANVLTF. The variable domain in full, with the rest retrieved from reference TRBV19 and TRBJ2-6, is DGGITQSPKYLFRKEGQNVTLSCEQNLNHDAMYWYRQDPGQGLRLIYYSQIVNDFQKGDIAEGYSVSREKKESFPLTVTSAQKNPTAFYLCASKGSVTGLSGANVLTFGAGSRLTVL.

The CDR3 DNA is TGTGCCAGCAGCGCGATACAGGGGGCCTCTGGAAACACCATATATTTT. Translating gives CASSAIQGASGNTIYF. The J gene is TRBJ1-3, the V gene TRBV11-2; 9 bases are shared with TRBD1. The ends lost 5 bases at V and 0 bases at J; junction bases unmatched: 5. The CDR3 totals 16 residues. The germline V gene encodes CDR1 SGHAT and CDR2 FQNNGV.

The V call is TRBV18, the J call TRBJ2-1; 7 bases map to TRBD2. J lost 5 bases, V lost 3 bases, and 1 base had no gene match. In germline, CDR1 is KGHSH, CDR2 LQKENI. CDR3 length: 13 residues. This chain's CDR3 is CASSPGLNNEQFF. The CDR3 DNA sequence: TGTGCCAGCTCACCGGGACTAAACAATGAGCAGTTCTTC.

V usage is TRBV5-6 and J usage is TRBJ2-2, with 7 nucleotides matching TRBD2. Germline V gene data show CDR1 as SGHDT and CDR2 as YYEEEE. CDR3 length: 16 amino acids. The J segment lost 0 bases and the V segment lost 5 bases, leaving 7 bases of the junction unmatched. CDR3 protein: CASSIVSGTNTGELFF. DNA of the CDR3: TGTGCCAGCAGTATAGTCAGCGGGACGAACACCGGGGAGCTGTTTTTT.

V usage is TRBV7-2 and J usage is TRBJ1-1; tentatively, D is TRBD1 (5 bases). Trimming took off 5 bases at V and 1 base at J, with 14 bases between the two ends. Looked up from germline, CDR1 is SGHTA and CDR2 is FQGNSA. CDR3 length: 15 residues. The CDR3 sequence: CASSVYRRKNTEAFF. The CDR3 DNA reads TGTGCCAGCAGCGTCTACAGGCGAAAGAACACTGAAGCTTTCTTT.

A single count supports this clone. The chain links TRBV6-1 to TRBJ2-1; D is unresolved. The germline CDR1 and CDR2 sequences are MNHNS and SASEGT. This CDR3 is built from 16 residues. The V and J ends lost 4 bases and 8 bases respectively, with 21 bases between them. The CDR3 here is CASSGYSLPEIDEQFF. CDR3 sequence (DNA): TGTGCCAGCAGTGGGTACAGCTTGCCCGAGATCGATGAGCAGTTCTTC.

The chain couples TRBV12-5 to TRBJ2-7; TRBD1 agrees at 9 bases. Unmatched junction bases numbered 6, after V lost 0 bases and J lost 3 bases. CDR3 length: 16 amino acids. Germline CDR1 is LGHNT and CDR2 is FRNRAP. CDR3 region: CASGLVLRDRDYEQYF. CDR3 nucleotides: TGTGCTAGTGGTTTGGTACTGAGGGACAGGGACTACGAGCAGTACTTC. The whole variable domain, remainder taken from reference TRBV12-5 and TRBJ2-7, is DARVTQTPRHKVTEMGQEVTMRCQPILGHNTVFWYRQTMMQGLELLAYFRNRAPLDDSGMPKDRFSAEMPDATLATLKIQPSEPRDSAVYFCASGLVLRDRDYEQYFGPGTRLTVT.

V is TRBV27 and J is TRBJ1-1; D may be TRBD1 (5 bases). The CDR3 totals 14 residues. Germline CDR1 is MNHEY and CDR2 is SMNVEV (reference sequence). V was pared by 6 bases and J by 3 bases, with 14 bases between. The CDR3, as DNA: TGTGCCAGCAGAAAAGACAGAGAACACACTGAAGCTTTCTTT. Translation: CASRKDREHTEAFF.

The chain recombines TRBV28 with TRBJ1-5; 7 bases align to TRBD1. This CDR3 comprises 15 residues. After removal of 6 bases from V and 6 bases from J, the junction contained 11 bases not matched to a gene. The germline V gene encodes CDR1 MDHEN and CDR2 SYDVKM. CDR3: CASSRHQGVGQPQHF. DNA of the CDR3: TGTGCCAGCAGCCGCCATCAGGGGGTTGGTCAGCCCCAGCATTTT.

CDR3 coding DNA: TGCGCCAGCAGGCCACAGGGGGAACTGAGAGGCTACACCTTC. Its protein is CASRPQGELRGYTF. The V call is TRBV5-1, the J call TRBJ1-2, with 8 bases that match TRBD1. This CDR3 is built from 14 residues. V lost 5 bases to trimming and J lost 8 bases; unmatched junction nucleotides: 11. CDR1 is SGHRS and CDR2 is YFSETQ in the germline V gene. The full variable domain, completed using reference TRBV5-1 and TRBJ1-2, is KAGVTQTPRYLIKTRGQQVTLSCSPISGHRSVSWYQQTPGQGLQFLFEYFSETQRNKGNFPGRFSGRQFSNSRSEMNVSTLELGDSALYLCASRPQGELRGYTFGSGTRLTVV.

The J gene is TRBJ2-1, the V gene TRBV6-1; a possible D gene is TRBD1 (6 bases). The ends were cut back, 1 base at V and 4 bases at J, with 20 bases in the middle. Germline CDR1 is MNHNS and CDR2 is SASEGT. This CDR3 contains 18 residues. CDR3 amino acids: CASSEGPPGAGPYNEQFF. As DNA, the CDR3 is TGTGCCAGCAGTGAAGGTCCCCCAGGGGCAGGACCATACAATGAGCAGTTCTTC.

In its sample, this clone was seen once. This chain connects TRBV10-3 to TRBJ2-5; D might be TRBD1 (5 bases). Looked up from germline, CDR1 is ENHRY and CDR2 is SYGVKD. The CDR3 is made up of 15 amino acids. The V gene lost 5 bases and the J gene lost 4 bases, with 17 bases spanning the gap. Written as DNA, the CDR3 is TGTGCCATCAGTCCAGACAGAGGAGTAGGAGAGACCCAGTACTTC. This codes for CAISPDRGVGETQYF.

This chain links TRBV29-1 with TRBJ2-1; 10 nucleotides align to TRBD2. This CDR3 is 16 amino acids long. V lost 4 bases, J lost 1 base, and 7 bases stayed unmatched. Germline loops: CDR1 SQVTM, CDR2 ANQGSEA. In DNA, the CDR3 is TGCAGCGTTGGTAGTAGCGGGGGGAGGTCCTACAATGAGCAGTTCTTC. It translates to CSVGSSGGRSYNEQFF.

This chain uses TRBV7-3 with TRBJ2-7, with a weak D call TRBD2 (5 bases). V was clipped by 5 bases and J by 5 bases, with 19 bases between them. Germline V lookup: CDR1 SGHTA, CDR2 FQGTGA. The CDR3 length is 15 residues. The CDR3 sequence is CASSPSRALVHEQYF. The DNA for the CDR3 is TGTGCCAGCAGCCCCTCGCGGGCTCTAGTCCACGAGCAGTACTTC.

The chain combines TRBV28 with TRBJ2-7; 10 nucleotides agree with TRBD1. After removal of 3 bases from V and 4 bases from J, the junction contained 3 bases not matched to a gene. Germline-derived CDR1 and CDR2 are MDHEN and SYDVKM. The CDR3 has 14 amino acids. The CDR3 loop reads CASSLDRGMYEQYF. The DNA of the CDR3 is TGTGCCAGCAGTTTGGACAGGGGGATGTACGAGCAGTACTTC.